The 5 T cell receptor beta chains below were found in one sample sequenced in a study of OX40 agonist ivuxolimab in advanced cancers. The library was obtained by the immunoSEQ multiplex PCR assay. TCRdb took this table from immuneACCESS and kept in-frame rearrangements with V and J called. Such tables lack part of the clones; where checked against another copy, unresolved V genes explain under half of the gap, and the rest is unexplained. For this sample there are about 46,000 clones; about 90% appear just once. Roughly 56% of the sample goes to the ten largest clones. The specimen comprised CD4+ or CD8+ T cells sorted from blood, sampled in a trial of the OX40 agonist ivuxolimab. The receptors were gathered from an adult with an advanced solid tumor such as melanoma, head and neck, liver or kidney cancer.

The chain couples TRBV4-3 to TRBJ2-2; the D gene is possibly TRBD2 (6 bases). Germline lookup yields CDR1 LGHNA and CDR2 YSLEER. Trimming took 4 bases from V and 3 from J, leaving 18 bases between them. This CDR3 region has 17 residues. The CDR3 DNA follows: TGCGCCAGCAGCCCAAACCCAGCCGGGACTCACACCGGGGAGCTGTTTTTT. Residues: CASSPNPAGTHTGELFF.

This chain uses TRBV4-3 with TRBJ2-3, with 10 bases that match TRBD1. With 1 base clipped from V and 4 bases from J, the junction kept 5 bases outside the gene matches. This CDR3 comprises 16 residues. Germline CDR1 reads LGHNA; CDR2 reads YSLEER. DNA of the CDR3: TGCGCCAGCAGCCAAGCCCGACAGGGGGCCGCAGATACGCAGTATTTT. This codes for CASSQARQGAADTQYF.

The rearrangement uses TRBV18 and TRBJ2-5; TRBD2 aligns across 7 bases. The V segment lost 4 bases and the J segment 0 bases; nucleotides outside the gene matches: 2. The CDR3 totals 14 residues. The germline CDR1 and CDR2 sequences are KGHSH and LQKENI. The CDR3, as DNA: TGTGCCAGCTCACTTACTAGCGACCAAGAGACCCAGTACTTC. It is translated as CASSLTSDQETQYF.

V usage is TRBV18 and J usage is TRBJ1-1, with no clear D. CDR1 KGHSH and CDR2 LQKENI come from the germline V gene. The CDR3 extends over 11 amino acids. Trimming took off 2 bases at V and 11 bases at J, with 9 bases between the two ends. The CDR3: CASSPSEAAFF. CDR3 DNA sequence: TGTGCCAGCTCACCATCCGAGGCGGCTTTCTTT.

The V call is TRBV5-4, the J call TRBJ2-1; D unclear. The CDR3 runs to 13 residues. Germline V gives CDR1 SGHNT, CDR2 YYREEE (reference sequence). V dropped 0 bases and J dropped 10 bases, with 11 bases sitting between them. CDR3 loop: CASSLGGGVEQFF. The DNA of the CDR3 is TGTGCCAGCAGCTTGGGAGGTGGGGTCGAGCAGTTCTTC.